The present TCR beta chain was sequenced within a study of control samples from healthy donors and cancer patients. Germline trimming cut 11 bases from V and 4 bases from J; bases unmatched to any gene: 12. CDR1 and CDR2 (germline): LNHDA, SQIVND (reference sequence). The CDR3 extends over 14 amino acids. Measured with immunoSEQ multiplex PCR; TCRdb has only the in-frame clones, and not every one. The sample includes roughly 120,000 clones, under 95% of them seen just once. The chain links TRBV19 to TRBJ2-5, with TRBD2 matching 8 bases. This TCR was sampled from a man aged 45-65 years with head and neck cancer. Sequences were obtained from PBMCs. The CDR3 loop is CAALSAGGLETQYF. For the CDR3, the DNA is TGTGCCGCCCTGAGTGCGGGGGGATTAGAGACCCAGTACTTC.